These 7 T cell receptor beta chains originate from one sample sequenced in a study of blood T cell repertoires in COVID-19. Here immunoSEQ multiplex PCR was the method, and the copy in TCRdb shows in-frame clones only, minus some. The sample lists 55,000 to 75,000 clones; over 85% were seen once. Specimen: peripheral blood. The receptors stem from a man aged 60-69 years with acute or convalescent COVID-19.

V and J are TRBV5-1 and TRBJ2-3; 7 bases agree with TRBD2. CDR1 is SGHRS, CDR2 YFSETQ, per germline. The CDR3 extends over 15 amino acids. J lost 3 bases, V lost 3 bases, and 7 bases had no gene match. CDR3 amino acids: CASSSAGTITDTQYF. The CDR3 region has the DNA TGCGCCAGCAGCTCCGCCGGGACTATTACAGATACGCAGTATTTT.

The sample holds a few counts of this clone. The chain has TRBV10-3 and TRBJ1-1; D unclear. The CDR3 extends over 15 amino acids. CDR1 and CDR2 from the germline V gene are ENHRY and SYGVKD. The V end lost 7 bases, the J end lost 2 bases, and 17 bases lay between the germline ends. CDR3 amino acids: CAITETGSVNTEAFF. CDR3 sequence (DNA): TGTGCCATCACTGAAACCGGGTCAGTAAACACTGAAGCTTTCTTT.

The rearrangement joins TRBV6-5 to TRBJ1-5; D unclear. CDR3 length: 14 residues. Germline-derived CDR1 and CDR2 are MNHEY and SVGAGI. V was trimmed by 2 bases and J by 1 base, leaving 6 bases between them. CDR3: CASSYAYSNQPQHF. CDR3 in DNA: TGTGCCAGCAGTTACGCCTACAGCAATCAGCCCCAGCATTTT.

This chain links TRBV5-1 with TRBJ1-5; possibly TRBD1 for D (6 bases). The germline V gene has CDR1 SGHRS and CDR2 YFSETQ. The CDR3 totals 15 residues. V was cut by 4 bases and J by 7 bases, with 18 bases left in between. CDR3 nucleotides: TGCGCCAGCAGCCCCCGGACCCAGGGGATCCAGCCCCAGCATTTT. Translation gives CASSPRTQGIQPQHF.

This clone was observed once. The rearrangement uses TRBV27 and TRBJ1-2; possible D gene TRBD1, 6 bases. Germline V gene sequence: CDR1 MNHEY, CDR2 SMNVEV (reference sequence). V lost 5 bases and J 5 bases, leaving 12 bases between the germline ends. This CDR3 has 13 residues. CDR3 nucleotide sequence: TGTGCCAGCAGTCGGGCGGGGGCGTATGGCTACACCTTC. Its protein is CASSRAGAYGYTF.

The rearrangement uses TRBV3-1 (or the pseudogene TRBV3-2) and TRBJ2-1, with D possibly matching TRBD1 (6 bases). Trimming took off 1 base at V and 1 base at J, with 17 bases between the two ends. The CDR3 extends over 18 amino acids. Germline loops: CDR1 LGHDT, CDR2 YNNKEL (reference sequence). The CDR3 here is CASSQGPGQAASYNEQFF. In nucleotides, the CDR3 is TGTGCCAGCAGCCAAGGCCCGGGACAAGCCGCTTCCTACAATGAGCAGTTCTTC.

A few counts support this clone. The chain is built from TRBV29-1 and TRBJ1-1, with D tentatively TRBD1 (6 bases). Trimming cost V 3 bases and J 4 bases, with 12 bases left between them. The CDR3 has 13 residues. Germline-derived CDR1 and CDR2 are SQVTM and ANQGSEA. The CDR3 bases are TGCAGCGTTGAGCCCGCGGGGGCCACTGAAGCTTTCTTT. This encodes CSVEPAGATEAFF.